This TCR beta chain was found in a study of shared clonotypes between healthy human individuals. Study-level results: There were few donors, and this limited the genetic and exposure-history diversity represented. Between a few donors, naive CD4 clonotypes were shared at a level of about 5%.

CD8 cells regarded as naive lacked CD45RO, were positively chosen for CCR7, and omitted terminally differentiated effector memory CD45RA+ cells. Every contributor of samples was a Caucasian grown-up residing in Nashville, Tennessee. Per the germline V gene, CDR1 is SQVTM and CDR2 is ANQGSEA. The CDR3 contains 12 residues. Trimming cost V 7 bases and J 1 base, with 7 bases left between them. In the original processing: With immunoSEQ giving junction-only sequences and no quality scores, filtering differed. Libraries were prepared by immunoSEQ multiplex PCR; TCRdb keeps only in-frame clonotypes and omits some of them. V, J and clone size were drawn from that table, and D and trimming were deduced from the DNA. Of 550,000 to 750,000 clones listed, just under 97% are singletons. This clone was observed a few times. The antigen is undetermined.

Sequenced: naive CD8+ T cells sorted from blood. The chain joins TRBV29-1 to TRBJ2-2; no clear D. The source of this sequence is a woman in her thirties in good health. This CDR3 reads CSGRRNTGELFF. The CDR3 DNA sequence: TGCAGCGGCAGGAGGAACACCGGGGAGCTGTTTTTT.